The entry below gives a single TCR beta chain sequence along with its context. The data were produced by immunoSEQ multiplex PCR, yet TCRdb's version contains in-frame clones alone and is incomplete. The table has 300,000 to 350,000 clones, 90% to 95% seen once. The sample originates from a study of blood T cell repertoires in COVID-19. Trimming stripped 0 bases from V and 0 bases from J, with 11 bases between. This CDR3 region has 16 residues. Germline loops: CDR1 LGHNA, CDR2 YNFKEQ. V gene TRBV4-2 combines with J gene TRBJ1-1; D not certain. The sequenced sample was PBMCs or T cells enriched from blood (not recorded which). The TCR comes from a woman aged 25 to 39 who had been exposed to COVID-19. The CDR3 spells CASSQDPFEMNTEAFF. CDR3 nucleotide sequence: TGTGCCAGCAGCCAAGACCCCTTCGAGATGAACACTGAAGCTTTCTTT.